A selection of T cell receptor beta chains follows, all from one sample in a study of blood T cell repertoires in COVID-19. Clones were sequenced by immunoSEQ multiplex PCR, and TCRdb holds only the in-frame ones, with some missing. The table records around 100,000 clones, 85% to 90% of them present only once. The sequenced sample was peripheral blood. These TCRs come from a man between 45 and 60 years old with acute or convalescent COVID-19. CDR3s include the opening cysteine and the closing phenylalanine or tryptophan. D genes are given only for firm matches. Only some rows state a clone size, as once, few, many or a class for expanded clones.

TRBD2,NA,TRBV19,TRBJ2-1,TGTGCCAGTAGTATAGCCCGGGCGGGGGGGGAGCAGTTCTTC,CASSIARAGGEQFF
NA,NA,TRBV11-2,TRBJ2-5,TGTGCCAGCAGCTATTCCGGCCAGGCGGGGTTCCTGGAGACCCAGTACTTC,CASSYSGQAGFLETQYF
TRBD1,NA,TRBV7-4,TRBJ1-2,TGTGCCAGCAGCCCACCGGGACAGCCTTTAGGCTACACCTTC,CASSPPGQPLGYTF
NA,few,TRBV5-1,TRBJ1-2,TGCGCCAGCAGCCCGGACAGTCGTCTATTCACCTTC,CASSPDSRLFTF
NA,NA,TRBV4-1,TRBJ2-2,TGCGCCAGCAGCTACTTGAACACCGGGGAGCTGTTTTTT,CASSYLNTGELFF
NA,few,TRBV14,TRBJ2-1,TGTGCCAGCAGCCCACCGGGATTAAGCGGCTACAATGAGCAGTTCTTC,CASSPPGLSGYNEQFF
TRBD1,NA,TRBV14,TRBJ2-1,TGTGCCAGCAGCCCCACCCGGACAGGGAGTTCTGAGCAGTTCTTC,CASSPTRTGSSEQFF
NA,NA,TRBV9,TRBJ1-1,TGTGCCAGCAGCGTAGTTATAGGGAGAAACACTGAAGCTTTCTTT,CASSVVIGRNTEAFF
NA,few,TRBV7-9,TRBJ2-3,TGTGCCAGCACCCCCGGGTTTGCGGGGACAGATACGCAGTATTTT,CASTPGFAGTDTQYF
NA,NA,TRBV5-4,TRBJ2-1,TGTGCCAGCAGCTTTGTGCGGGGCCCCCTAACTGAGCAGTTCTTC,CASSFVRGPLTEQFF
TRBD1,NA,TRBV27,TRBJ1-5,TGTGCCAGCGGGACAGCGGGCCATCAGCCCCAGCATTTT,CASGTAGHQPQHF
TRBD2,NA,TRBV10-2,TRBJ2-3,TGCGCCAGCAGTGATTTAGGACTAGCGGGAGTGGGGGGTACGCAGTATTTT,CASSDLGLAGVGGTQYF
TRBD2,few,TRBV2,TRBJ2-1,TGTGCCAGCAGTGAGGGGCGGGAGTATGGCTACAATGAGCAGTTCTTC,CASSEGREYGYNEQFF
NA,NA,TRBV18,TRBJ1-5,TGTGCCAGCTCACCAGGCAGCAATCAGCCCCAGCATTTT,CASSPGSNQPQHF
NA,NA,TRBV28,TRBJ2-1,TGTGCCAGTACTTCCCCCACCAATGAGCAGTTCTTC,CASTSPTNEQFF
TRBD1,NA,TRBV23-1,TRBJ2-3,TGCGCCAGCAGTCAAAGGGGTCCGGGACAGGGGGCTTTCTCCTGGGGCACAGATACGCAGTATTTT,CASSQRGPGQGAFSWGTDTQYF
TRBD2,once,TRBV5-5,TRBJ2-1,TGTGCCAGCACCAGACTAGCGTCCTACAATGAGCAGTTCTTC,CASTRLASYNEQFF
TRBD2,NA,TRBV5-1,TRBJ2-1,TGCGCCAGCAGCTCCCTTGGGACTAGCGGACGCAATGAGCAGTTCTTC,CASSSLGTSGRNEQFF
TRBD2,NA,TRBV7-6,TRBJ2-1,TGTGCCAGCAGTAACGGACTAGCGGGAGAGGATGAGCAGTTCTTC,CASSNGLAGEDEQFF
NA,NA,TRBV7-6,TRBJ1-1,TGTGCCAGCAGCTCCCAGAACACTGAAGCTTTCTTT,CASSSQNTEAFF
TRBD1,NA,TRBV27,TRBJ2-4,TGTGCCAGCAGCCCTGAAGGGACAGGGGTCTCCAAAAACATTCAGTACTTC,CASSPEGTGVSKNIQYF
TRBD1,NA,TRBV3-1/TRBV3-2,TRBJ1-1,TGTGCCAGCAGCCCCACAGGGGGAGTCACTGAAGCTTTCTTT,CASSPTGGVTEAFF
TRBD1,NA,TRBV7-9,TRBJ1-2,TGTGCCAGCAGCTGGGACAGGGGGTTGTTGGATGGCTACACCTTC,CASSWDRGLLDGYTF
TRBD2,NA,TRBV10-1,TRBJ2-3,TGCGCCAGCACCCCAGCGGGAGATCCGGGTACGCAGTATTTT,CASTPAGDPGTQYF
TRBD2,NA,TRBV14,TRBJ2-1,TGTGCCAGCAGCCACCTGTTTACTAGCGGGAGAGATGTAAATGAGCAGTTCTTC,CASSHLFTSGRDVNEQFF
TRBD2,NA,TRBV11-2,TRBJ2-5,TGTGCCAGCAGCTCAGGGGGGACTAGCGGAGGACGGGAGACCCAGTACTTC,CASSSGGTSGGRETQYF
TRBD2,NA,TRBV28,TRBJ2-5,TGTGCCAGCAGTTGGGAAAGGGCGGGAGGACCAAGAGGGTCCCAGTACTTC,CASSWERAGGPRGSQYF
TRBD2,NA,TRBV14,TRBJ2-1,TGTGCCAGCAGCCAACTAGCGGGAGGGTTTTACAATGAGCAGTTCTTC,CASSQLAGGFYNEQFF
TRBD2,NA,TRBV7-8,TRBJ2-3,TGTGCCAGCAGCCAAGGACTAGGTCCAGATACGCAGTATTTT,CASSQGLGPDTQYF
TRBD2,once,TRBV10-3,TRBJ2-7,TGTGCCATCAGCCGGACTAGCGGGAGGCACGAGCAGTACTTC,CAISRTSGRHEQYF
TRBD2,NA,TRBV24-1,TRBJ2-1,TGTGCCACAGGTTGGGGAGGGGACTCCTACAATGAGCAGTTCTTC,CATGWGGDSYNEQFF
TRBD2,NA,TRBV6-5,TRBJ2-7,TGTGCCAGCAAGCTCAAACTAGCGGGGACCTACGAGCAGTACTTC,CASKLKLAGTYEQYF
TRBD2,NA,TRBV30,TRBJ2-7,TGTGCCTGGAGAGGACTAGCGAACCGCTACGAGCAGTACTTC,CAWRGLANRYEQYF
TRBD1,NA,TRBV5-1,TRBJ1-4,TGCGCCAGCAGCTGGGACAGCTCCCTAGATGGGAAACTGTTTTTT,CASSWDSSLDGKLFF
TRBD1,NA,TRBV6-6,TRBJ1-3,TGTGCCAGCAGTTACACGACCGGGACAGATGGAAACACCATATATTTT,CASSYTTGTDGNTIYF
TRBD2,NA,TRBV7-9,TRBJ2-3,TGTGCCAGCAGCCCCTTAAGCGGGATAAGAGATACGCAGTATTTT,CASSPLSGIRDTQYF
NA,once,TRBV11-2,TRBJ2-1,TGTGCCAGCAGAGGAGCGGACTACAATGAGCAGTTCTTC,CASRGADYNEQFF
NA,once,TRBV11-2,TRBJ2-5,TGTGCCAGCAGCTTACTGGACTGGGTGGTCCAAGAGACCCAGTACTTC,CASSLLDWVVQETQYF
NA,NA,TRBV11-3,TRBJ2-5,TGTGCCAGCAGCTCCGACTCCTTAGGTGAGGAGACCCAGTACTTC,CASSSDSLGEETQYF
NA,few,TRBV16,TRBJ2-7,TGTGCCAGCAGACAAGCCGGGATTCGGCGCGAGCAGTACTTC,CASRQAGIRREQYF
TRBD2,NA,TRBV14,TRBJ2-7,TGTGCCAGCAGCCAGGCGGGAGGGCCGGAGCACCGCTACGAGCAGTACTTC,CASSQAGGPEHRYEQYF